This TCR beta chain was sequenced during a study of long-term antiretroviral therapy in people with HIV. Study-level results: Post-treatment diversity went higher with ART but stayed below transplant donor controls.

Assay version v3.0 of immunoSEQ was used, and it was run at survey level. Method: immunoSEQ multiplex PCR; TCRdb's copy keeps in-frame clones and lacks some. The data contain almost 20,000 clones, 90% of them singletons. A remark on this clone: Its antigen is undetermined.

Germline V gene sequence: CDR1 LGHNA, CDR2 YNFKEQ. This CDR3 contains 18 residues. V lost 0 bases and J lost 3; bases outside the gene matches: 12. Every one of the participants with HIV received treatment in the United States. The origin of this receptor is a woman in her twenties or thirties with HIV. This chain uses TRBV4-2 with TRBJ2-3, with 7 bases aligning to TRBD2. The sequences come from unsorted PBMCs, collected 4.4 years before starting antiretroviral therapy. The CDR3 DNA follows: TGTGCCAGCAGCCAAGAGGGGCGTGGCGGGGGAGGTACAGATACGCAGTATTTT. As protein: CASSQEGRGGGGTDTQYF.